This T cell receptor (beta chain) was documented in a study of CD8+ T cells in alopecia areata (dated by TCRdb to between 2017 and 2018). For the study in its entirety: The treated patients, all with moderate-to-severe alopecia areata, were enrolled in an open-label pilot trial of oral tofacitinib given at 5 to 10 mg twice daily. Tofacitinib was given for 6 to 18 months, followed by 6 months of follow-up off drug to assess delayed response and recurrence. The study used high-throughput TCRbeta sequencing to examine T cell clonal expansion in alopecia areata, in both the C3H/HeJ mouse model and human patients. On the human side, TCRbeta sequencing was run on scalp tissue and on sorted CD4+ and CD8+ peripheral blood T cells from healthy controls and from alopecia areata patients with either patchy or totalis/universalis disease. Tofacitinib-treated patients had biopsies at baseline and at 4 and 24 weeks of treatment, with a later scalp biopsy in several patients. Scalp clonality was compared across normal scalp (n=4), patchy alopecia areata scalp (n=8), and alopecia totalis/universalis scalp (n=8). RNA was obtained with the PAXgene miRNA kit for fixed scalp, the miRNeasy kit for PBMCs, and the RNeasy kit for mouse skin. TCRbeta CDR3 regions were amplified by immunoSEQ multiplex PCR with 35 Vbeta forward and 13 Jbeta reverse primers.

The CDR3 contains 14 residues, cysteine and phenylalanine counted. Only the CDR3 DNA is retained, 42 bases long and in frame from the first base. Per the germline V gene, SGHRS is the CDR1 and YFSETQ is the CDR2. The germline V end is reduced by 2 bases and the J end by 2 bases; junction bases left unmatched: 2. What the work shows at the level of the full study, not this receptor alone: Compared with normal scalp, lesional scalp had higher clonality and more expanded CD8+ clones, particularly in alopecia totalis/universalis, a pattern that suggests antigenic drive. Unlike mouse skin, where gammadelta T cells dominate, normal human skin contains resident alphabeta T cells that get sequenced too, which complicates analysis of the scalp TCR repertoire. Shared TCR sequences between patients were less evident than in mice, which may be partly attributable to HLA diversity in the patient population.

The receptor library was made with the immunoSEQ multiplex PCR assay. RNA was extracted from all samples and reverse transcribed into cDNA, which served as template for TCR sequencing. First-strand cDNA was synthesized using SuperScript III with a 2:1 mix of oligo-dT and random hexamers. A synthetic immune receptor repertoire was used to assess amplification bias, and residual bias was removed computationally. The source study handled its data this way. Raw reads were preprocessed to remove errors, and CDR3 was defined according to IMGT conventions as the region from the conserved cysteine to phenylalanine. Clonality was computed as 1 minus the Shannon entropy, with the entropy normalized by log2 of the number of productive unique TCRs. Scalp TCRbeta sequences were cross-referenced with sorted blood CD4 and CD8 repertoires so that the CD4 or CD8 identity of scalp clones could be inferred. This is the immuneACCESS table as TCRdb keeps it, with only in-frame sequences that have V and J called. A part of the clones is gone; compared with another copy, unresolved V genes explain less than half, and the rest is unexplained. V and J calls plus clone size are reproduced from that table; the DNA served to infer D and trimming. Counted in this sample were some 130,000 clones; 58% of them appeared once. The top ten clones comprise around 6.6% of the sample.

On this clone itself: Its antigen remains undetermined. There are no base qualities to consult, and no much larger clone falls within one base.

The time point label of this sample denotes: baseline before oral tofacitinib. From alopecia areata patients, peripheral blood was collected along with lesional scalp punch biopsies. PBMCs were separated by density centrifugation and stained for CD3, CD4 and CD8, after which CD4+ and CD8+ T cells were sorted on a FACSAria. The sequence came from a human donor with alopecia areata. The V and J segments used are TRBV5-1 and TRBJ2-3; 7 middle bases align to TRBD1. The sequenced sample was CD4+ T cells sorted from blood, obtained at week 0. The nucleotide sequence is given as TGCGCCAGCAGCTTCGGACAGGTCACAGATACGCAGTATTTT. Protein translation: CASSFGQVTDTQYF.